Shown below are 24 T cell receptor beta chains from a single sample sequenced in a study of STAT5B mutations in CD4+ large granular lymphocyte leukemia. The table came from immunoSEQ multiplex PCR; TCRdb's copy has only in-frame clones and leaves some out. The sample holds about 38,000 clones, around 85% seen once. The sample consisted of CD4+ T cells from blood buffy coats. Receptor source: a human donor in good health.

This chain links TRBV6-1 with TRBJ1-4, with no clear D. CDR3 length: 15 amino acids. CDR1 and CDR2 (germline): MNHNS, SASEGT. Trimming took off 1 base at V and 3 bases at J, with 9 bases between the two ends. Here the CDR3 reads CASSEVRVSNEKLFF. The CDR3 DNA follows: TGTGCCAGCAGTGAAGTGAGGGTGTCTAATGAAAAACTGTTTTTT.

The chain has TRBV28 and TRBJ1-1, with a weak D call TRBD1 (6 bases). Germline values: CDR1 MDHEN, CDR2 SYDVKM. The CDR3 extends over 14 amino acids. V was shortened by 5 bases and J by 4 bases, with 14 bases between the two germline ends. DNA for the CDR3: TGTGCCAGCAGTCCAGGGGACTCGGGCACTGAAGCTTTCTTT. Its translation is CASSPGDSGTEAFF.

The gene calls are TRBV9 and TRBJ2-1, with D perhaps matching TRBD2 (5 bases). Trimming removed 0 bases at V and 1 base at J, with 8 bases between. The CDR3 runs to 15 residues. CDR1 and CDR2 from the germline V gene are SGDLS and YYNGEE. Written as DNA, the CDR3 is TGTGCCAGCAGCGTAGACGGGAATTCCTACAATGAGCAGTTCTTC. As protein: CASSVDGNSYNEQFF.

This chain links TRBV5-1 with TRBJ2-1, with D possibly called TRBD1 or TRBD2 (5 bases each). The CDR3 consists of 14 residues. CDR1 is SGHRS and CDR2 is YFSETQ in the germline V gene. Trimming removed 3 bases at V and 6 bases at J, with 13 bases between. CDR3 sequence reads: CASSSPGPINEQFF. CDR3 coding DNA: TGCGCCAGCAGCTCACCGGGGCCGATCAATGAGCAGTTCTTC.

V is TRBV5-4 and J is TRBJ2-3; D unclear. This CDR3 region has 14 residues. CDR1 is SGHNT and CDR2 is YYREEE in the germline V gene (reference sequence). V was pared by 0 bases and J by 2 bases, with 7 bases between. CDR3 nucleotides: TGTGCCAGCAGCTTGGACTGGAACACAGATACGCAGTATTTT. This codes for CASSLDWNTDTQYF.

The J gene is TRBJ2-7, the V gene TRBV10-2, with 9 bases that match TRBD1. V trimming: 2 bases; J trimming: 6 bases; junction bases outside the gene matches: 8. This CDR3 region has 15 residues. The V gene's germline CDR1 is WSHSY and CDR2 SAAADI. Written as DNA, the CDR3 is TGCGCCAGCAGTGAGAGGGGGACAGGGATTTTCGAGCAGTACTTC. Amino acid sequence: CASSERGTGIFEQYF.

The chain joins TRBV19 to TRBJ2-1; D may be TRBD1 or TRBD2 (5 bases each). This CDR3 is 16 amino acids long. Germline-derived CDR1 and CDR2 are LNHDA and SQIVND (reference sequence). The V and J ends lost 5 bases and 8 bases respectively, with 22 bases between them. This CDR3 is CASSSLRGAYNDEQFF. DNA of the CDR3: TGTGCCAGTAGTTCCTTGAGAGGGGCTTACAATGATGAGCAGTTCTTC. The whole variable domain, remainder taken from reference TRBV19 and TRBJ2-1, is DGGITQSPKYLFRKEGQNVTLSCEQNLNHDAMYWYRQDPGQGLRLIYYSQIVNDFQKGDIAEGYSVSREKKESFPLTVTSAQKNPTAFYLCASSSLRGAYNDEQFFGPGTRLTVL.

V and J are TRBV11-3 and TRBJ1-2; 7 positions match TRBD1. The V segment lost 4 bases and the J segment 1 base; nucleotides outside the gene matches: 3. From germline, CDR1 is SGHNT and CDR2 YENEEA. This CDR3 is built from 14 residues. The DNA of the CDR3 is TGTGCCAGCAGCTCGGGACAGAATAACTATGGCTACACCTTC. It is translated as CASSSGQNNYGYTF.

CDR3 protein: CASSSPQSYEQYF. In DNA form, the CDR3 reads TGTGCCAGCAGCTCCCCCCAGTCCTACGAGCAGTACTTC. The chain uses TRBV5-6 and TRBJ2-7; unclear D gene. The CDR3 runs 13 residues. In germline, CDR1 is SGHDT, CDR2 YYEEEE. Trimming shortened V by 3 bases and J by 1 base, and 8 bases separated the two germline ends.

As to this clone: Mismatch with germline at one junction end may stem from a read error. This rearrangement joins TRBV7-3 to TRBJ2-2; TRBD2 matches at 8 bases. The CDR3 totals 14 residues. Germline V gene lookup returns CDR1 SGHTA and CDR2 FQGTGA. This CDR3 reads CASSPGGNAGELFF. Written as DNA, the CDR3 is TGTGCCAGCAGCCCGGGGGGGAACGCCGGGGAGCTGTTTTTT.

CDR3 sequence (DNA): TGTGCCAGCAGTTCACAGGGGGCCGTGGTCACCGGGGCGATGTTTTTT. Its translation is CASSSQGAVVTGAMFF. This sequence joins TRBV7-2 and TRBJ2-2; 9 nucleotides match TRBD1. Trimming at V came to 6 bases and at J to 15 bases, leaving 20 bases not matched to a gene. Germline CDR1 is SGHTA and CDR2 is FQGNSA. The CDR3 has 16 amino acids.

The rearrangement joins TRBV7-2 to TRBJ2-7, with 8 nucleotides matching TRBD2. J gave up 4 bases and V 1 base, and 9 bases lay outside the gene matches. The germline CDR1 and CDR2 sequences are SGHTA and FQGNSA. The CDR3 loop spans 16 amino acids. CDR3 sequence reads: CASSLGPAGGEYEQYF. The CDR3 nucleotides are TGTGCCAGCAGCTTAGGACCCGCCGGGGGGGAGTACGAGCAGTACTTC. The variable domain in full, with the rest retrieved from reference TRBV7-2 and TRBJ2-7, is GAGVSQSPSNKVTEKGKDVELRCDPISGHTALYWYRQSLGQGLEFLIYFQGNSAPDKSGLPSDRFSAERTGGSVSTLTIQRTQQEDSAVYLCASSLGPAGGEYEQYFGPGTRLTVT.

This chain links TRBV5-4 with TRBJ2-7, with D tentatively TRBD1 (6 bases). Between the trimmed V and J ends, which lost 2 bases and 0 bases, there was a span of 6 bases. The CDR3 has 13 amino acids. Germline lookup yields CDR1 SGHNT and CDR2 YYREEE (reference sequence). CDR3 protein: CASSLQGSYEQYF. In nucleotides, the CDR3 is TGTGCCAGCAGCTTACAGGGCTCCTACGAGCAGTACTTC. Full variable domain (remainder filled in from reference TRBV5-4 and TRBJ2-7): ETGVTQSPTHLIKTRGQQVTLRCSSQSGHNTVSWYQQALGQGPQFIFQYYREEENGRGNFPPRFSGLQFPNYSSELNVNALELDDSALYLCASSLQGSYEQYFGPGTRLTVT.

The J gene is TRBJ2-3, the V gene TRBV19; 11 nucleotides line up with TRBD2. Germline CDR1 LNHDA, CDR2 SQIVND (reference sequence). This CDR3 has 16 residues. The junction had 5 bases not matched to a gene; V was cut back by 2 bases and J by 4 bases. CDR3 sequence (DNA): TGTGCCAGTAGTATACAGCTAGCGGGAGGATCAGATACGCAGTATTTT. The encoded protein is CASSIQLAGGSDTQYF. Full variable domain (remainder filled in from reference TRBV19 and TRBJ2-3): DGGITQSPKYLFRKEGQNVTLSCEQNLNHDAMYWYRQDPGQGLRLIYYSQIVNDFQKGDIAEGYSVSREKKESFPLTVTSAQKNPTAFYLCASSIQLAGGSDTQYFGPGTRLTVL.

The chain couples TRBV10-3 to TRBJ2-3; 13 nucleotides align to TRBD2. The CDR3 extends over 17 amino acids. J lost 6 bases, V lost 4 bases, and 10 bases had no gene match. Germline CDR1 reads ENHRY; CDR2 reads SYGVKD. The CDR3 loop reads CAISGLEGLAGEDTQYF. The CDR3 DNA sequence: TGTGCCATCAGTGGGTTGGAAGGACTAGCGGGGGAGGATACGCAGTATTTT.

The V gene is TRBV4-2, the J gene TRBJ2-1; TRBD2 matches 9 bases. The CDR3 extends over 16 amino acids. Germline CDR1 and CDR2: LGHNA and YNFKEQ. V gave up 0 bases and J gave up 7 bases; unmatched junction bases: 7. The CDR3 sequence is CASSQDGLAGRNEQFF. DNA of the CDR3: TGTGCCAGCAGCCAAGATGGCCTAGCGGGGAGGAATGAGCAGTTCTTC.

This clone was counted between two and nine times. Here the CDR3 reads CASSEQGAYNEQFF. The CDR3 DNA is TGTGCCAGCAGTGAACAGGGGGCCTACAATGAGCAGTTCTTC. The rearrangement joins TRBV6-1 to TRBJ2-1; 7 bases fit TRBD1. J lost 2 bases, V lost 2 bases, and 0 bases had no gene match. Germline CDR1 reads MNHNS; CDR2 reads SASEGT. This CDR3 region has 14 residues.

This sequence joins TRBV9 and TRBJ1-1, with D unclear. Trimming shortened V by 4 bases and J by 8 bases, and 9 bases separated the two germline ends. Looked up from germline, CDR1 is SGDLS and CDR2 is YYNGEE. The CDR3 consists of 11 residues. The CDR3 DNA reads as TGTGCCAGCAGCCTCGGGTCGGAAGCTTTCTTT. Translated: CASSLGSEAFF.

The gene calls are TRBV28 and TRBJ2-7, with TRBD2 matching 9 bases. With 8 bases clipped from V and 9 bases from J, the junction kept 17 bases outside the gene matches. The CDR3 extends over 15 amino acids. In germline, CDR1 is MDHEN, CDR2 SYDVKM. CDR3 DNA: TGTGCCAGCGGCGTAGCGGGAGTGGGCCTGGGTGGGCAGTACTTC. Protein product: CASGVAGVGLGGQYF.

The chain combines TRBV7-8 with TRBJ2-7, with D perhaps being TRBD1 or TRBD2 (5 bases each). Per the germline V gene, CDR1 is SGHVS and CDR2 is FQNEAQ. This CDR3 contains 17 residues. Trimming cost V 1 base and J 1 base, with 17 bases left between them. The CDR3 loop is CASSLEPGRFLSYEQYF. The CDR3 bases are TGTGCCAGCAGCTTAGAACCGGGACGGTTCTTATCCTACGAGCAGTACTTC.

This clone was observed a few times. J is TRBJ1-5 and V is TRBV7-2; D uncertain. CDR1 is SGHTA and CDR2 is FQGNSA in the germline V gene. The CDR3 is 14 amino acids. Trimming pared 3 bases from V and 5 bases from J, leaving 11 bases between. DNA of the CDR3: TGTGCCAGCAGCTTCCCGGGCTCCGATCAGCCCCAGCATTTT. Translated: CASSFPGSDQPQHF.

The rearrangement joins TRBV13 to TRBJ1-1, with TRBD1 identical over 9 bases. Germline V lookup: CDR1 PRHDT, CDR2 FYEKMQ (reference sequence). The CDR3 is 16 amino acids. V was clipped by 5 bases and J by 6 bases; unmatched bases: 13. CDR3 in amino acids: CASSRPRQGGLPEAFF. Here the CDR3 DNA reads TGTGCCAGCAGCCGTCCGAGACAGGGGGGACTCCCTGAAGCTTTCTTT.

This chain connects TRBV19 to TRBJ2-7; D unclear. Trimming took 2 bases from V and 2 from J, leaving 7 bases between them. The CDR3 covers 13 residues. CDR1 and CDR2 (germline): LNHDA, SQIVND (reference sequence). The CDR3 coding sequence is TGTGCCAGTAGTATAAGGTTAACCTACGAGCAGTACTTC. This encodes CASSIRLTYEQYF.

The rearrangement links TRBV7-8 to TRBJ1-2; a possible D gene is TRBD1 (6 bases). Per germline, CDR1 SGHVS and CDR2 FQNEAQ. Trimming shortened V by 0 bases and J by 4 bases, and 15 bases separated the two germline ends. The CDR3 runs to 16 residues. This CDR3 reads CASSLAQGIVGYGYTF. The DNA of the CDR3 is TGTGCCAGCAGCTTAGCTCAGGGGATTGTTGGCTATGGCTACACCTTC.